The rows below give T cell receptor beta chains drawn from one sample of a study of T-cell reconstitution after alpha-beta-depleted transplantation in children. From the PCR reads, TCRdb called clonotypes with MiXCR, one entry per CDR3 protein. The repertoire holds roughly 670,000 distinct CDR3 sequences, with around 13% as singletons. Material: PBMCs, obtained before TCRalphabeta/CD19-depleted stem cell transplant. The source of these receptors is a girl aged 2 to 9 with congenital amegakaryocytic thrombocytopenia, due to receive a stem cell transplant. CDR3s include the opening cysteine and the closing phenylalanine or tryptophan. A D gene is named only where the DNA matches it firmly. Rows may omit the clone size; those that give it use once, few, many or a size class.

>TRBV29-1|TRBJ2-3|TRBD2|few
CSIDPAGAGGDTQYF
TGCAGCATCGACCCAGCGGGAGCGGGAGGAGATACGCAGTATTTT
>TRBV24-1|TRBJ2-3|.|many
CATSDSSTQYF
TGTGCCACCAGTGATTCAAGCACGCAGTATTTT
>TRBV7-9|TRBJ2-7|.|.
CASSLNEGGIFYEQHF
TGTGCCAGCAGCTTAAACGAAGGAGGAATTTTCTACGAGCAGCACTTC
>TRBV12-3/TRBV12-4|TRBJ1-2|.|many
CASSFRRGSEFYGYTF
TGTGCCAGCAGTTTTCGAAGGGGTTCCGAGTTTTATGGCTACACCTTC
>TRBV19|TRBJ1-5|.|.
CASSMGLGGNQPQHF
TGTGCCAGTAGTATGGGCCTGGGGGGCAATCAGCCCCAGCATTTT
>TRBV5-1|TRBJ1-1|.|.
CASSLAIGTEAFF
TGCGCCAGCAGCTTGGCCATCGGCACTGAAGCTTTCTTT
>TRBV4-1|TRBJ2-4|.|few
CASSLTEGGKNIQYF
TGCGCCAGCAGCCTGACCGAAGGAGGAAAAAACATTCAGTACTTC
>TRBV20-1|TRBJ1-1|.|many
CSASLGHLNTEAFF
TGCAGTGCTAGTCTAGGACATCTGAACACTGAAGCTTTCTTT
>TRBV18|TRBJ1-1|.|many
CASSRRIQDEAFF
TGTGCCAGCTCACGACGGATTCAAGATGAAGCTTTCTTT
>TRBV7-2|TRBJ2-7|TRBD2|many
CASAATSGRAQEQYF
TGTGCCAGCGCTGCAACTAGCGGGAGGGCTCAAGAGCAGTACTTC
>TRBV15|TRBJ1-2|.|many
CATSITGRLNYGYTF
TGTGCCACCAGCATAACAGGGCGACTGAACTATGGCTACACCTTC
>TRBV3-1|TRBJ2-7|.|few
CASSQGFVYRPYEQYF
TGTGCCAGCAGCCAAGGTTTTGTTTACAGGCCCTACGAGCAGTACTTC
>TRBV29-1|TRBJ2-1|.|few
CSVDMSNPYNEQFF
TGCAGCGTTGATATGTCAAACCCCTACAATGAGCAGTTCTTC
>TRBV12-5|TRBJ2-3|.|.
CASGLVGKGNTSTDTQYF
TGTGCTAGTGGTTTGGTCGGAAAGGGGAATACTAGCACAGATACGCAGTATTTT
>TRBV29-1|TRBJ2-1|.|many
CSVVGGGVRFF
TGCAGCGTTGTGGGAGGGGGAGTCAGGTTCTTC
>TRBV27|TRBJ2-5|.|many
CASSLSTGQETQYF
TGTGCCAGCAGTTTATCTACCGGTCAAGAGACCCAGTACTTC
>TRBV7-9|TRBJ2-1|.|many
CASSLHHNEQFF
TGTGCCAGCAGCTTACACCACAATGAGCAGTTCTTC
>TRBV5-1|TRBJ2-1|TRBD1|.
CASSTRLTGWGYNEQFF
TGCGCCAGCAGCACCAGATTGACAGGGTGGGGATACAATGAGCAGTTCTTC
>TRBV20-1|TRBJ2-5|.|many
CSARHTQETQYF
TGCAGTGCTAGACATACCCAAGAGACCCAGTACTTC
>TRBV12-3/TRBV12-4|TRBJ2-2|TRBD1|.
CASSEGQGFAGELFF
TGTGCCAGCAGCGAGGGACAGGGATTCGCCGGGGAGCTGTTTTTT
>TRBV12-3/TRBV12-4|TRBJ2-7|.|.
CASSSGAATYEQYF
TGTGCCAGCAGCTCGGGAGCTGCTACCTACGAGCAGTACTTC
>TRBV11-1|TRBJ2-7|.|few
CASTNPPGLGSSYEQYF
TGTGCCAGCACCAACCCGCCGGGACTGGGTAGCTCCTACGAGCAGTACTTC
>TRBV2|TRBJ1-1|.|few
CASKSPDGDTEAFF
TGTGCCAGCAAAAGCCCAGACGGGGACACTGAAGCTTTCTTT
>TRBV12-3/TRBV12-4|TRBJ2-1|.|many
CASNLPERALDEQFF
TGTGCCAGCAACCTACCCGAACGGGCTTTAGATGAGCAGTTCTTC
>TRBV6-6|TRBJ1-1|.|many
CASSYKSNTEAFF
TGTGCCAGCAGTTACAAATCGAACACTGAAGCTTTCTTT
>TRBV15|TRBJ2-2|.|.
CATSVRGTIITGELFF
TGTGCCACCAGCGTGAGGGGGACTATCATCACCGGGGAGCTGTTTTTT
>TRBV30|TRBJ1-1|.|once
CAWSDTGGVKAFF
TGTGCCTGGAGTGACACAGGAGGGGTGAAAGCTTTCTTT
>TRBV5-1|TRBJ1-1|.|many
CASSFDRGDTEAFF
TGCGCCAGCAGCTTCGATAGGGGCGACACTGAAGCTTTCTTT
>TRBV20-1|TRBJ2-1|TRBD2|many
CSASVFEGGPYNEQFF
TGCAGTGCTAGTGTTTTCGAGGGAGGGCCCTACAATGAGCAGTTCTTC
>TRBV6-1|TRBJ2-5|.|.
CASSKNRDLKKETQYF
TGTGCCAGCAGTAAAAACCGGGACTTAAAAAAAGAGACCCAGTACTTC
>TRBV20-1|TRBJ2-2|.|many
CSGGATNTGELFF
TGCAGTGGTGGGGCTACGAACACCGGGGAGCTGTTTTTT
>TRBV20-1|TRBJ1-5|.|.
CSARVGGNQPQHF
TGCAGTGCTAGAGTCGGGGGCAATCAGCCCCAGCATTTT
>TRBV20-1|TRBJ2-5|TRBD2|many
CSAPKVSSGTAETQYF
TGCAGTGCTCCAAAAGTCTCTAGCGGGACGGCAGAGACCCAGTACTTC
>TRBV5-1|TRBJ2-6|.|many
CASSGNSFSGANVLTF
TGCGCCAGCAGCGGGAACAGCTTCTCTGGGGCCAACGTCCTGACTTTC
>TRBV27|TRBJ2-1|.|many
CASKAWSGAFHNEQFF
TGTGCCAGCAAGGCCTGGTCGGGAGCGTTTCACAATGAGCAGTTCTTC
>TRBV5-1|TRBJ2-7|TRBD1|.
CASREGWTGRYEQYF
TGCGCCAGCAGGGAGGGGTGGACAGGGCGCTACGAGCAGTACTTC
>TRBV2|TRBJ2-7|.|few
CKKGWGNEQYF
TGTAAAAAAGGTTGGGGGAACGAGCAGTACTTC
>TRBV12-3/TRBV12-4|TRBJ2-5|.|.
CASSPAYNQETQYF
TGTGCCAGCAGTCCTGCCTACAACCAAGAGACCCAGTACTTC
>TRBV5-1|TRBJ2-3|TRBD2|many
CASRVAGSTDTQYF
TGCGCCAGCAGGGTAGCGGGAAGCACAGATACGCAGTATTTT
>TRBV5-5|TRBJ2-5|.|few
CASMFGTGLPRETQYF
TGTGCCAGCATGTTTGGGACGGGGTTGCCTAGAGAGACCCAGTACTTC
>TRBV10-2|TRBJ1-2|.|many
CASSEDSRRRGYTF
TGCGCCAGCAGTGAGGACAGTCGTCGCCGTGGCTACACCTTC
>TRBV20-1|TRBJ1-2|.|.
CSASSRSVLDYGYTF
TGCAGTGCTAGTTCACGGTCGGTCCTGGACTATGGCTACACCTTC
>TRBV6-4|TRBJ2-1|TRBD2|many
CASSLKRTSGLHDHNEQFF
TGTGCCAGCAGCCTCAAGAGGACTAGCGGGCTTCACGACCACAATGAGCAGTTCTTC
>TRBV5-1|TRBJ2-4|.|many
CASREGGVAKNIQYF
TGCGCCAGCCGAGAGGGGGGAGTAGCCAAAAACATTCAGTACTTC
>TRBV5-4|TRBJ2-3|TRBD1|many
CASSFKGATDTQYF
TGTGCCAGCAGCTTTAAGGGGGCCACAGATACGCAGTATTTT
>TRBV4-1|TRBJ2-4|.|few
CASSQDGIAKNIQYF
TGCGCCAGCAGCCAAGACGGAATAGCCAAAAACATTCAGTACTTC
>TRBV7-6|TRBJ1-1|TRBD1|many
CASSSQGAHTEAFF
TGTGCCAGCAGCTCCCAGGGGGCGCACACTGAAGCTTTCTTT
>TRBV4-1|TRBJ2-1|.|few
CASSLSGGRDTHLYEQFF
TGCGCCAGCAGCCTTTCCGGGGGCCGGGACACCCATCTATATGAGCAGTTCTTC
>TRBV11-2|TRBJ2-7|TRBD2|.
CASGTSGRDEQYF
TGTGCCAGCGGGACTAGCGGGAGGGACGAGCAGTACTTC